This T cell receptor beta chain was sequenced during a study of blood T cell repertoires in COVID-19. Overall study context: Italy, Spain and the United States were the sources of the convalescent and acute COVID-19 samples. The analysed material was cDNA or gDNA that came from T cells, B-cell-depleted T cells, or PBMCs.

V gave up 0 bases and J gave up 4 bases, with 10 bases separating them. Per the germline V gene, CDR1 is SGHRS and CDR2 is YFSETQ. This CDR3 is 14 amino acids long. Study processing details: Reference gene primers were amplified, and this amplification served to estimate nucleated cell counts. TCRdb keeps only in-frame clones here, not all; method: immunoSEQ multiplex PCR. V and J calls plus clone size are reproduced from that table; the DNA served to infer D and trimming. The table includes fewer than 300,000 clones, 88% detected once. Sample: peripheral blood. V is TRBV5-1 and J is TRBJ1-1; unclear D gene. This clonotype originated in a man between 60 and 75 years old who had recovered from COVID-19. CDR3 sequence (DNA): TGCGCCAGCAGCTTGGACCGGGAGACCACTGAAGCTTTCTTT. It translates to CASSLDRETTEAFF.